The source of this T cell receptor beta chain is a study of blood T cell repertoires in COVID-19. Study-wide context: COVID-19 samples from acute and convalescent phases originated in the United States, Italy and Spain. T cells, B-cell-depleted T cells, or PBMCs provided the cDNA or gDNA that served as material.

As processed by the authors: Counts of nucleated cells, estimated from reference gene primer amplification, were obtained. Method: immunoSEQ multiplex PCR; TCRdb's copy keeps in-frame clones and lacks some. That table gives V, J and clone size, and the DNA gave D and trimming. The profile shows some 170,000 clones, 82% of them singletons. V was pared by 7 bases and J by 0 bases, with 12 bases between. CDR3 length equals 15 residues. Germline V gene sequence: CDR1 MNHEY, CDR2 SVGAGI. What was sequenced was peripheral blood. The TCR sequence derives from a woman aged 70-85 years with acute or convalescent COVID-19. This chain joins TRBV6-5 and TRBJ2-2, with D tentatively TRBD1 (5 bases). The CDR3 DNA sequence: TGTGCCAGCATTAAGGGGAACCCGAACACCGGGGAGCTGTTTTTT. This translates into CASIKGNPNTGELFF.